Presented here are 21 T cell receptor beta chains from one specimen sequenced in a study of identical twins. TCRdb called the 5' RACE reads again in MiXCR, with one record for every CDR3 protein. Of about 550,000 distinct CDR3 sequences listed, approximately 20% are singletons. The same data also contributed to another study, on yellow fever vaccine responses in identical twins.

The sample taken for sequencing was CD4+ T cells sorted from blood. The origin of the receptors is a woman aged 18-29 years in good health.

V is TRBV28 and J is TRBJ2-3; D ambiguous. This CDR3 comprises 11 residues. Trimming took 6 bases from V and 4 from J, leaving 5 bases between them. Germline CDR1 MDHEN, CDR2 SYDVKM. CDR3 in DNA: TGTGCCAGCAGGCGTTCAGATACGCAGTATTTT. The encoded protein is CASRRSDTQYF.

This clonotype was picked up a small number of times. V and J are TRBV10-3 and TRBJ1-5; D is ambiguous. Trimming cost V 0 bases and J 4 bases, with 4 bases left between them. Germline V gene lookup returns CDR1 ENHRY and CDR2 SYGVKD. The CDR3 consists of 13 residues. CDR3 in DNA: TGTGCCATCAGTGAGTCCGGGAATCAGCCCCAGCATTTT. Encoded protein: CAISESGNQPQHF.

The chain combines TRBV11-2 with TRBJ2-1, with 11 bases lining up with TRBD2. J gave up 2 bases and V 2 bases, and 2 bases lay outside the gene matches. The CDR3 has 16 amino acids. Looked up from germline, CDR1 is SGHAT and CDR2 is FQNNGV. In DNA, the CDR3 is TGTGCCAGCAGCTTACTGGGACTAGCGGCCTACAATGAGCAGTTCTTC. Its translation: CASSLLGLAAYNEQFF.

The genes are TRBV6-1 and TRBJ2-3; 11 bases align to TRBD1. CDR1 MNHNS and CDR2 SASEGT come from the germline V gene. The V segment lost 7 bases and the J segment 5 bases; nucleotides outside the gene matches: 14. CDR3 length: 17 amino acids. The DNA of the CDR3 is TGTGCCAGCACCGCGCTTGGGACAGGGGGTTCTGGAGATACGCAGTATTTT. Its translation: CASTALGTGGSGDTQYF.

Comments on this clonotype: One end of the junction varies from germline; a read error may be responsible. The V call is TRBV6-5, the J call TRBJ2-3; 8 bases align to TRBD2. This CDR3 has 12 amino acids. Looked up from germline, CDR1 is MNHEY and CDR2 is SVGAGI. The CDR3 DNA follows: TGTGCCAGCAGTTACGGTGGGCGGGGGGCACAGTTT. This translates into CASSYGGRGAQF.

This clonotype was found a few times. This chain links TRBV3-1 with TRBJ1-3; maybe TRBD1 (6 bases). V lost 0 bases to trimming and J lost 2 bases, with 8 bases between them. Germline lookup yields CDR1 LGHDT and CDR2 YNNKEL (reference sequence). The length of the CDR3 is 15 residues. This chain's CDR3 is CASSQDRTAGNTIYF. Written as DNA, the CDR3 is TGTGCCAGCAGCCAAGATCGGACAGCTGGAAACACCATATATTTT.

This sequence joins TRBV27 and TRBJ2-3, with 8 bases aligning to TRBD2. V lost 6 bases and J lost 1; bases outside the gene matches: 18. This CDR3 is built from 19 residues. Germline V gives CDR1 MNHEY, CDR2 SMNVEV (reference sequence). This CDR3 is CASRSYWTSGGGGTDTQYF. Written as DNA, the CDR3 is TGTGCCAGCAGATCTTATTGGACGAGCGGGGGAGGGGGCACAGATACGCAGTATTTT.

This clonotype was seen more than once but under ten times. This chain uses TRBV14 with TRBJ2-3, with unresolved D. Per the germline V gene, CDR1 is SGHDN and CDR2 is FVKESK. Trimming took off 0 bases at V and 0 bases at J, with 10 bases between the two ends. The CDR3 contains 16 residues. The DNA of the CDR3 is TGTGCCAGCAGCCAAGATAATCCGTTTAGCACAGATACGCAGTATTTT. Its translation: CASSQDNPFSTDTQYF.

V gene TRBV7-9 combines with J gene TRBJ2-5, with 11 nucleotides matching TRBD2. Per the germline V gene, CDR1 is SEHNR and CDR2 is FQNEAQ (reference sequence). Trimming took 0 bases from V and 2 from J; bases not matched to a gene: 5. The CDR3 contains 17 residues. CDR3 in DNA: TGTGCCAGCAGCTTAGCACTAGCGGGAGTTTGGCAAGAGACCCAGTACTTC. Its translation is CASSLALAGVWQETQYF.

CDR3 sequence reads: CASSPWSGGNNEQFF. The CDR3 DNA follows: TGTGCCAGCTCACCATGGAGCGGGGGGAACAATGAGCAGTTCTTC. The genes are TRBV18 and TRBJ2-1, with 9 positions matching TRBD2. Germline V gene sequence: CDR1 KGHSH, CDR2 LQKENI. V shed 2 bases, J shed 5 bases, and the junction held 4 bases outside the gene matches. This CDR3 is 15 amino acids long.

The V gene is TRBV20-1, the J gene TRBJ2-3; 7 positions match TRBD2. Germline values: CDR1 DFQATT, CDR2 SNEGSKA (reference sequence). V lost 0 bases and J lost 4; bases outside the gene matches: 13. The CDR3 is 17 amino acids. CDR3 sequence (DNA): TGCAGTGCTAGAGATCAGGCGGGAGCGGGGAAGCCAGATACGCAGTATTTT. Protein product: CSARDQAGAGKPDTQYF.

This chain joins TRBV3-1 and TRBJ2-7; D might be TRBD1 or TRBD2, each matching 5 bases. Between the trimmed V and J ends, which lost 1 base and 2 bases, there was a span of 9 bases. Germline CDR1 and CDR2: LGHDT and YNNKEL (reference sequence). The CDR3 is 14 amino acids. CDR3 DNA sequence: TGTGCCAGCAGCCAAGGGGGGTTCCCCTACGAGCAGTACGTC. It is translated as CASSQGGFPYEQYV.

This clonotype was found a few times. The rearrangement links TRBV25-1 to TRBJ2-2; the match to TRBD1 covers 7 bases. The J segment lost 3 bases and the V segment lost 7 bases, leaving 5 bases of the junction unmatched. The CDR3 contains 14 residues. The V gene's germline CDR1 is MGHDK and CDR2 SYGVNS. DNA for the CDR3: TGTGCCAGCATCAAGACAGGGCACACCGGGGAGCTGTTTTTT. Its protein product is CASIKTGHTGELFF.

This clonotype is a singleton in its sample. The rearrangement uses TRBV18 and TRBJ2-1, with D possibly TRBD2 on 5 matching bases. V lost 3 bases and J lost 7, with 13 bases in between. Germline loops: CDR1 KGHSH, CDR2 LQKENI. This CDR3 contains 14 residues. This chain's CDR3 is CASSPWPSKNEQFF. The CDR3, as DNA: TGTGCCAGCTCACCGTGGCCTAGCAAGAATGAGCAGTTCTTC.

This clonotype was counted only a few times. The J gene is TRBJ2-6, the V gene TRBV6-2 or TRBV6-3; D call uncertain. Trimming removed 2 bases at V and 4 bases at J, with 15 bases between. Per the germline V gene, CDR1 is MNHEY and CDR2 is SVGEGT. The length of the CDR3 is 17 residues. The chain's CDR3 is CASSYPPGRRGANVLTF. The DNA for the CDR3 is TGTGCCAGCAGTTACCCCCCCGGGCGCAGGGGGGCCAACGTCCTGACTTTC.

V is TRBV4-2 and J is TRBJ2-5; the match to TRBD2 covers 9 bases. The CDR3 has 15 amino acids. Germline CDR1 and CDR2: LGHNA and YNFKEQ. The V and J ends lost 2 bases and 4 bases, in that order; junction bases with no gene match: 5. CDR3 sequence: CASSQSSGVGETQYF. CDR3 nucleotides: TGTGCCAGCAGCCAATCTAGCGGGGTGGGAGAGACCCAGTACTTC.

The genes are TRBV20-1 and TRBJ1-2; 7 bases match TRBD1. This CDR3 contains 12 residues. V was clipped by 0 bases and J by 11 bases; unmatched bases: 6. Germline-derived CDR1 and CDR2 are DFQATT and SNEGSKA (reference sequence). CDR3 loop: CSARDTTGHYTF. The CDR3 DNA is TGCAGTGCTAGAGACACGACAGGGCATTACACCTTC.

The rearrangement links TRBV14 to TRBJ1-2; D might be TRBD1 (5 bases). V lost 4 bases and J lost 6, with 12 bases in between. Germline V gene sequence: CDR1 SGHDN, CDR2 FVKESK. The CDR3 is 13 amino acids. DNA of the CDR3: TGTGCCAGCAGCCCTACGCGGGGGAATGGCTACACCTTC. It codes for CASSPTRGNGYTF.

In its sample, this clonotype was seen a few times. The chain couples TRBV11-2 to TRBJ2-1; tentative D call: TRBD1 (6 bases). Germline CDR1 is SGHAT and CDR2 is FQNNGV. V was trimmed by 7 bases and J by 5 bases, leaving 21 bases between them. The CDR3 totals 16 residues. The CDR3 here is CASTPKGTTRDNEQFF. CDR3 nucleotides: TGTGCCAGCACCCCGAAGGGGACAACGAGGGACAATGAGCAGTTCTTC.

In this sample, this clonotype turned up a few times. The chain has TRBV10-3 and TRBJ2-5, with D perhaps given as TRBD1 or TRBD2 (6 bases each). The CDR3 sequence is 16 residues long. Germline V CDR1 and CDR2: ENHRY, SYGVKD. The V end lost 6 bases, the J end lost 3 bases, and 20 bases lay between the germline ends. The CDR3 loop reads CAIRGGRDINKETQYF. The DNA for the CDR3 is TGTGCCATCAGGGGAGGACGGGACATCAATAAAGAGACCCAGTACTTC.

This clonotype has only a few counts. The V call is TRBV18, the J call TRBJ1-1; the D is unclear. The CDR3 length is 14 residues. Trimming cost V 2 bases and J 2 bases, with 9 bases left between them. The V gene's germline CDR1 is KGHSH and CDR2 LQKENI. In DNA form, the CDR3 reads TGTGCCAGCTCACCAAACACGCCAAACACTGAAGCTTTCTTT. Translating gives CASSPNTPNTEAFF.